The next 2 T cell receptor beta chains were all read from a single sample in a study of shared clonotypes between healthy human individuals. The repertoire was sequenced with immunoSEQ multiplex PCR; TCRdb's copy has only in-frame clones and lacks some. The sample has roughly 650,000 clones; 95% to 98% are singletons. Sequences were obtained from naive CD4+ T cells sorted from blood. As for subset: CD45RA+ positively selected. These receptors came from a woman aged 25 to 39 in good health.

The V call is TRBV20-1, the J call TRBJ1-4, with D unclear. The germline CDR1 and CDR2 sequences are DFQATT and SNEGSKA (reference sequence). This CDR3 has 11 residues. V lost 6 bases and J 10 bases, leaving 12 bases between the germline ends. Written as DNA, the CDR3 is TGCAGTGCATCGGCCCCGAGAAAACTGTTTTTT. Translated: CSASAPRKLFF.

This sequence joins TRBV5-5 and TRBJ1-5; no definite D call. The germline gives CDR1 SGHKS, CDR2 YYEKEE (reference sequence). The V end was cut by 2 bases, the J end by 7 bases, with 10 bases between. The CDR3 has 13 amino acids. The CDR3 nucleotides are TGTGCCAGCAGCTTTGGGGTTGGACAGCCCCAGCATTTT. Its translation is CASSFGVGQPQHF.